The entry below gives a single T cell receptor beta chain sequence along with its context. The sample originates from a study of CD8 T cells in Susac syndrome. Trimming took off 2 bases at V and 4 bases at J, with 8 bases between the two ends. The CDR3 extends over 14 amino acids. Germline assignment: CDR1 LGHDT and CDR2 YNNKEL (reference sequence). The T cells that were sequenced for TCR beta were CD8+ and CD4+ cells from blood. Both CD4+ and CD8+ T cells were negatively isolated, and TEMRA cells underwent FACS enrichment. RNA was extracted with the RNeasy kit, and a quantity of roughly 0.45 to 1 ug was reverse transcribed using random hexamers. By means of immunoSEQ multiplex PCR, TCR beta CDR3 spanning 54 Vbeta and 13 Jbeta underwent amplification. Each CDR3 protein is one row after TCRdb ran MiXCR on the immunoSEQ multiplex PCR reads. The sample holds 75,000 to 100,000 distinct CDR3 sequences, approximately 94% seen once.

Material for sequencing was CD8+ T cells from PBMCs. This chain connects TRBV3-1 to TRBJ2-2; tentatively, D is TRBD1 (5 bases). The source is a human donor in good health. The CDR3 protein is CASSQRGPTGELFF. The CDR3 DNA follows: TGTGCCAGCAGCCAAAGGGGTCCCACCGGGGAGCTGTTTTTT.